These 10 T cell receptor beta chains originate from one sample sequenced in a study of OX40 agonist ivuxolimab in advanced cancers. Generated by immunoSEQ multiplex PCR, the TCRdb table keeps only in-frame clones and is missing some. This sample carries fewer than 85,000 clones, approximately 90% of them seen once, and the ten largest clones take roughly 2.2%. The specimen was CD4+ or CD8+ T cells sorted from blood, collected in a trial of the OX40 agonist ivuxolimab. These TCRs come from an adult with an advanced solid tumor such as melanoma, head and neck, liver or kidney cancer.

The chain recombines TRBV6-5 with TRBJ2-7; 7 bases fit TRBD2. V lost 2 bases, J lost 3 bases, and 4 bases stayed unmatched. Germline CDR1 and CDR2: MNHEY and SVGAGI. The CDR3 covers 14 residues. CDR3 DNA: TGTGCCAGCAGTTACGGCGGCGGGGGCTACGAGCAGTACTTC. It is translated as CASSYGGGGYEQYF.

This CDR3 is CASSSRVTGTDTQYF. CDR3 sequence (DNA): TGTGCCAGCAGTTCCCGGGTCACAGGCACAGATACGCAGTATTTT. The V gene is TRBV27, the J gene TRBJ2-3; D gene uncertain. This CDR3 comprises 15 residues. V was pared by 4 bases and J by 1 base, with 12 bases between. Germline V CDR1 and CDR2: MNHEY, SMNVEV (reference sequence).

The chain carries TRBV11-2 and TRBJ2-2, with D perhaps matching TRBD1 or TRBD2 (5 bases each). The CDR3 loop spans 15 amino acids. Trimming removed 0 bases at V and 4 bases at J, with 9 bases between. CDR1 is SGHAT, CDR2 FQNNGV, per germline. The CDR3 DNA follows: TGTGCCAGCAGCTTAGAGGGGGTTTTCACCGGGGAGCTGTTTTTT. It encodes CASSLEGVFTGELFF.

The chain carries TRBV4-3 and TRBJ2-5; a possible D gene is TRBD2 (7 bases). The V end was cut by 0 bases, the J end by 5 bases, with 13 bases between. CDR1 and CDR2 (germline): LGHNA, YSLEER. The CDR3 has 15 amino acids. This CDR3 reads CASSQDGGADETQYF. In nucleotides, the CDR3 is TGCGCCAGCAGCCAAGATGGGGGGGCGGATGAGACCCAGTACTTC.

The chain is built from TRBV2 and TRBJ1-2, with 7 bases lining up with TRBD1. The CDR3 sequence is 16 residues long. Trimming cost V 6 bases and J 0 bases; bases outside gene matches: 10. The germline V gene has CDR1 SNHLY and CDR2 FYNNEI. CDR3 loop: CASRGDSLLTNYGYTF. In DNA form, the CDR3 reads TGTGCCAGCAGGGGGGACAGCTTACTTACTAACTATGGCTACACCTTC.

The chain links TRBV18 to TRBJ2-7; 9 bases agree with TRBD1. V gave up 3 bases and J gave up 0 bases; unmatched junction bases: 3. Germline lookup yields CDR1 KGHSH and CDR2 LQKENI. The CDR3 totals 15 residues. The CDR3 nucleotides are TGTGCCAGCTCACCCGGGACAGGGAGCTCCTACGAGCAGTACTTC. The encoded protein is CASSPGTGSSYEQYF.

The chain couples TRBV6-1 to TRBJ2-3; 7 bases align to TRBD2. The J segment lost 6 bases and the V segment lost 11 bases, leaving 11 bases of the junction unmatched. Germline V lookup: CDR1 MNHNS, CDR2 SASEGT. The CDR3 runs to 13 residues. The CDR3 DNA follows: TGTGCCCAACAAGCGGGGAAAGGGGATACGCAGTATTTT. Its protein product is CAQQAGKGDTQYF.

The gene calls are TRBV6-1 and TRBJ2-7, with TRBD2 as a possible D gene (6 bases). Germline-derived CDR1 and CDR2 are MNHNS and SASEGT. This CDR3 spans 15 amino acids. V was trimmed by 7 bases and J by 2 bases, leaving 18 bases between them. CDR3 DNA sequence: TGTGCCAGCACCGCGGGGAACTACCTGACCTACGAGCAGTACTTC. As protein: CASTAGNYLTYEQYF.

This clone showed up just once. The chain carries TRBV6-6 and TRBJ2-5; the match to TRBD2 covers 10 bases. The CDR3 consists of 15 residues. Germline CDR1 is MNHNY and CDR2 is SVGAGI (reference sequence). V dropped 8 bases and J dropped 5; count of bases not matched to a gene: 11. The CDR3 DNA reads TGTGCCAGCGGGGGGAGCGGGAGGGATCTGGAGACCCAGTACTTC. It encodes CASGGSGRDLETQYF.

About this clone itself: Compared with germline, one end of the junction differs, possibly owing to a read error. V usage is TRBV6-1 and J usage is TRBJ2-7, with a tentative D call TRBD2 (5 bases). There are 14 residues in the CDR3. The germline V gene encodes CDR1 MNHNS and CDR2 SASEGT. CDR3 in DNA: TGTGCCAGCAGTCAAGCGGCGGGCTCCTACGAGCAGTACTTC. Amino acid sequence: CASSQAAGSYEQYF.